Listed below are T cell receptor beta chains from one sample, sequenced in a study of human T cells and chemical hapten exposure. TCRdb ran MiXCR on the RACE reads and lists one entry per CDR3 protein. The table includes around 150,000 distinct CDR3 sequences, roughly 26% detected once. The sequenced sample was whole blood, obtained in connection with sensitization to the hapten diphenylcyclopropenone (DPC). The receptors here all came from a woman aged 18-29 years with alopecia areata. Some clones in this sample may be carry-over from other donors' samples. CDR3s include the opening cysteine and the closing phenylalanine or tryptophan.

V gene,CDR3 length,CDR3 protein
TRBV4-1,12,CASNGQGHEQFF
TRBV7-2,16,CASSFISSQVGLEQYF
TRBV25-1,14,CASSEPGTGFGYTF
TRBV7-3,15,CASSPSGASNYGYTF
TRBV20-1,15,CSAGEASGGQETQYF
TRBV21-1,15,CASSKARNCYYGYTF
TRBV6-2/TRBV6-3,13,CASRQPGNQPQHF
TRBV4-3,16,CASSQVWGPGADTQYF
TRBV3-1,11,CASSLGSRLFF
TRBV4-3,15,CASSQAHRGANVLTF
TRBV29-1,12,CSVEVPSSDYTF
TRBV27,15,CASSLRGRGNQPQHF
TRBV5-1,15,CASSLSPGGYNEQFF
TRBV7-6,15,CASSPNQGGGEKLFF